A selection of T cell receptor beta chains follows, all from one sample in a study of blood T cell repertoires in COVID-19. TCRdb's copy holds only in-frame clones and misses some; the assay was immunoSEQ multiplex PCR. The sample lists 300,000 to 350,000 clones, 88% occurring once. The sample was peripheral blood. The receptor set was obtained from a woman aged 25 to 39 with COVID-19, enrolled during active disease. Each CDR3 is given with its conserved first and last residue. The order of the fields is clone size, J gene, V gene, D gene, CDR3 DNA, CDR3 protein. A D gene is named only where the DNA matches it firmly. Only some rows state a clone size, as once, few, many or a class for expanded clones.

>.|TRBJ1-2|TRBV3-1/TRBV3-2|TRBD1
TGTGCCAGCAGCCAAGTCCTAGGGGGCGACTATGGCTACACCTTC
CASSQVLGGDYGYTF
>.|TRBJ2-3|TRBV29-1|TRBD1
TGCAGCGCTGGACAGGGGGGAAAAGGAGATACGCAGTATTTT
CSAGQGGKGDTQYF
>.|TRBJ1-4|TRBV7-9|.
TGTGCCAGCAGCCTCTCAACAGGCATCTGGGGTGAAAAACTGTTTTTT
CASSLSTGIWGEKLFF
>.|TRBJ2-2|TRBV5-1|TRBD2
TGCGCCAGCAGCTCCTTAGCGGGGGACACCGGGGAGCTGTTTTTT
CASSSLAGDTGELFF
>.|TRBJ1-2|TRBV7-9|.
TGTGCCAGCAGCTTCAGTGACTATGGCTACACCTTC
CASSFSDYGYTF
>.|TRBJ2-7|TRBV18|TRBD1
TGTGCCAGCTCACCCGACAGGGCCCACGAGCAGTACTTC
CASSPDRAHEQYF
>.|TRBJ1-2|TRBV11-3|.
TGTGCCAGCAAAGGAGGGAACTATGGCTACACCTTC
CASKGGNYGYTF
>.|TRBJ1-2|TRBV5-4|.
TGTGCCAGCAGCCCGGGGTATAACTATGGCTACACCTTC
CASSPGYNYGYTF
>.|TRBJ2-3|TRBV20-1|TRBD2
TGCAGTGCTAGTTTCCGCCGCCTTAGCGGGGGGTTCGCCCCCACAGATACGCAGTATTTT
CSASFRRLSGGFAPTDTQYF
>.|TRBJ1-4|TRBV7-2|.
TGTGCCAGCAGCTCGACGGGAACTAATGAAAAACTGTTTTTT
CASSSTGTNEKLFF
>.|TRBJ1-3|TRBV2|.
TGTGCCAGCTCTTATGGACAGAACACCATATATTTT
CASSYGQNTIYF
>.|TRBJ1-2|TRBV7-9|.
TGTGCCAGCGACGGGGGTAGCGGCTACACCTTC
CASDGGSGYTF
>.|TRBJ2-7|TRBV19|TRBD2
TGTGCCAGTAGTATAGGGGAGGGCGGCTACGAGCAGTACTTC
CASSIGEGGYEQYF
>.|TRBJ1-1|TRBV5-4|.
TGTGCCAGCAGCCCGCAAACAGGGATTAACACTGAAGCTTTCTTT
CASSPQTGINTEAFF
>many|TRBJ2-1|TRBV2|TRBD2
TGTGCCAGCGATGGTGAGCGGGGACCCACTTACAATGAGCAGTTCTTC
CASDGERGPTYNEQFF
>.|TRBJ1-3|TRBV12-5|.
TGTGCTAGTAGACAGAACTCTGGAAACACCATATATTTT
CASRQNSGNTIYF
>.|TRBJ1-5|TRBV7-9|.
TGTGCCAGCAGCTTAGCGGGGGCCTCCAATCAGCCCCAGCATTTT
CASSLAGASNQPQHF
>.|TRBJ1-3|TRBV19|.
TGTGCCAGTAGCCCAGCGGAGCGCGACACCATATATTTT
CASSPAERDTIYF
>.|TRBJ2-1|TRBV5-5|.
TGTGCCAGCAGCTTAATGCAGGGCCGCTACAATGAGCAGTTCTTC
CASSLMQGRYNEQFF
>.|TRBJ1-5|TRBV6-2/TRBV6-3|.
TGTGCCAGCAGTTACTATGGACGGGGGACTAGCAATCAGCCCCAGCATTTT
CASSYYGRGTSNQPQHF
>.|TRBJ1-2|TRBV5-1|TRBD1
TGCGCCAGCAGCTTGGGGCAGGGGGGCTATGGCTACACCTTC
CASSLGQGGYGYTF
>.|TRBJ1-4|TRBV5-4|TRBD1
TGTGCCAGCAGCCCTACGGGACAGAGTAATGAAAAACTGTTTTTT
CASSPTGQSNEKLFF
>.|TRBJ2-3|TRBV4-1|.
TGCGCCAGCAGCCAAGTATGGGGGCCGGGCGCAGATACGCAGTATTTT
CASSQVWGPGADTQYF
>.|TRBJ1-2|TRBV28|.
TGTGCCAGCAGTTCGGGGGGAAGTGGAGACTATGGCTACACCTTC
CASSSGGSGDYGYTF
>.|TRBJ1-1|TRBV3-1/TRBV3-2|.
TGTGCCAGCAGCCAATACGACACCCGGAACACTGAAGCTTTCTTT
CASSQYDTRNTEAFF
>.|TRBJ1-1|TRBV10-3|.
TGTGCCACCGCCCTTGGAGGTCCCACTGAAGCTTTCTTT
CATALGGPTEAFF
>.|TRBJ2-5|TRBV12-5|TRBD1
TGTGCTAGTGGGCGTGGACAGGGTTCCCCCTACCAAGAGACCCAGTACTTC
CASGRGQGSPYQETQYF
>.|TRBJ2-1|TRBV6-5|.
TGTGCCAGCACCCTTTACAATGAGCAGTTCTTC
CASTLYNEQFF
>.|TRBJ1-5|TRBV6-1|.
TGTGCCAGCAGTGAGTTCTCCCTTAGCAATCAGCCCCAGCATTTT
CASSEFSLSNQPQHF
>.|TRBJ1-2|TRBV4-1|.
TGCGCCAGCAGCCAAGTGAATACAGCCCCTAACTATGGCTACACCTTC
CASSQVNTAPNYGYTF
>.|TRBJ2-2|TRBV4-1|TRBD1
TGCGCCTGCTCGGGACAGGTCAACACCGGGGAGCTGTTTTTT
CACSGQVNTGELFF
>.|TRBJ1-1|TRBV29-1|.
TGCAGCGTTGAAGTACGCAGTCGGGGCACTGAAGCTTTCTTT
CSVEVRSRGTEAFF
>.|TRBJ2-2|TRBV5-4|TRBD2
TGTGCCAGCAGCCCGGAACCTACTAGCGGGGGGGCCACCGGGGAGCTGTTTTTT
CASSPEPTSGGATGELFF
>.|TRBJ1-1|TRBV7-2|.
TGTGCCAGCAGGGGCGGGAGGGCTTTGGTGAACACTGAAGCTTTCTTT
CASRGGRALVNTEAFF
>.|TRBJ1-5|TRBV3-1/TRBV3-2|.
TGTGCCAGCAGCAAGGACCAGGGCTCCGAAAATTATAGCAATCAGCCCCAGCATTTT
CASSKDQGSENYSNQPQHF
>.|TRBJ1-5|TRBV10-3|TRBD1
TGTGCCATCAGGGGGGACAGGGGAGGCCAGCCCCAGCATTTT
CAIRGDRGGQPQHF
>.|TRBJ1-5|TRBV7-8|.
TGTGCCAGCAGCTTAAGGGGGGGGCGCGGGCAGCCCCAGCATTTT
CASSLRGGRGQPQHF
>.|TRBJ1-5|TRBV5-6|.
TGTGCCAGCAGCTCCTTGGGGGGTTTTAGCAATCAGCCCCAGCATTTT
CASSSLGGFSNQPQHF
>.|TRBJ1-5|TRBV7-6|TRBD1
TGTGCCAGCAGCTTACTCAGTTGGGACAGAGGCAATCAGCCCCAGCATTTT
CASSLLSWDRGNQPQHF
>.|TRBJ2-2|TRBV9|TRBD2
TGTGCCAGCAGCGTAGTTAGCGGGGGGGCGAACACCGGGGAGCTGTTTTTT
CASSVVSGGANTGELFF
>.|TRBJ1-6|TRBV5-1|.
TGCGCCAGCAGCGCAACAGGTGACAATTCACCCCTCCACTTT
CASSATGDNSPLHF
>.|TRBJ1-2|TRBV3-1/TRBV3-2|TRBD1
TGTGCCAGCAGCCAAGAGACAGGGTATAACTATGGCTACACCTTC
CASSQETGYNYGYTF
>.|TRBJ1-5|TRBV2|.
TGTGCCATCTCAAATCAAAGACAGGCCCAGCCCCAGCATTTT
CAISNQRQAQPQHF
>.|TRBJ2-1|TRBV13|TRBD2
TGTGCCAGCAGCGCAACCGGGACTAGCGGAGGACCTTACAATGAGCAGTTCTTC
CASSATGTSGGPYNEQFF